This T cell receptor beta chain came from a study of T cells in Graves' hyperthyroidism and ophthalmopathy. Study-level results: Stable hyperthyroidism was told apart from ophthalmopathy by a model built on 13 V-J features. The majority of expanded thyroid clonotypes above 0.001 also appeared in blood.

About this clonotype itself: Its matching antigen is unknown.

Under 3 months was the duration of disease in ophthalmopathy patients, who also had a Clinical Activity Score of at least 3 and a NOSPECS grade of at least 4. Fresh peripheral blood, approximately 10 ml, yielded the PBMCs. What was amplified from RNA transcripts were TCR beta CDR3 regions. TCR CDR3 underwent first-round RT-PCR with the HTBI primer set. MiXCR, run by TCRdb on the multiplex PCR reads, gives a single entry per CDR3 protein. The repertoire holds 700,000 or so distinct CDR3 sequences, with about 14% as singletons. The length of the CDR3 is 13 residues. The V gene end was trimmed by 1 base and the J gene end by 9 bases; junction bases not matched to a gene: 5. CDR1 is LGHNA, CDR2 YSLEER, per germline.

The material sequenced was blood. The sequence was obtained from a woman aged 45-59 years with Graves' ophthalmopathy. This chain joins TRBV4-3 and TRBJ1-2, with 7 bases identical to TRBD1. CDR3 residues: CASSQVSGGRYTF. The CDR3 nucleotides are TGCGCCAGCAGCCAAGTGTCAGGGGGGCGCTACACCTTC.